This T cell receptor beta chain was obtained from a study of T cell responses to AZD1222 COVID-19 vaccine. Findings and caveats of the study: White British people made up most donors, females outnumbered males, and clonal diversity was possibly underestimated. Baseline seropositivity characterized only 5 or 6 AZD1222 recipients.

Germline assignment: CDR1 LGHNA and CDR2 YSLEER. V lost 2 bases and J lost 7, with 12 bases in between. The CDR3 sequence is 15 residues long. Only in-frame clones appear in the TCRdb table, and some are missing; sequencing was by immunoSEQ multiplex PCR. The data show fewer than 110,000 clones, about 90% seen once. Note on this clone: Its cognate antigen is unknown.

Sequencing was performed on peripheral blood, taken 28 days after the second AZD1222 dose. This receptor was taken from an adult who received the AZD1222 COVID-19 vaccine. The gene calls are TRBV4-3 and TRBJ1-6, with a possible D match to TRBD1 (5 bases). The CDR3 coding sequence is TGCGCCAGCAGCCAAAGTTTGGGGGAAAATTCACCCCTCCACTTT. Its protein product is CASSQSLGENSPLHF.